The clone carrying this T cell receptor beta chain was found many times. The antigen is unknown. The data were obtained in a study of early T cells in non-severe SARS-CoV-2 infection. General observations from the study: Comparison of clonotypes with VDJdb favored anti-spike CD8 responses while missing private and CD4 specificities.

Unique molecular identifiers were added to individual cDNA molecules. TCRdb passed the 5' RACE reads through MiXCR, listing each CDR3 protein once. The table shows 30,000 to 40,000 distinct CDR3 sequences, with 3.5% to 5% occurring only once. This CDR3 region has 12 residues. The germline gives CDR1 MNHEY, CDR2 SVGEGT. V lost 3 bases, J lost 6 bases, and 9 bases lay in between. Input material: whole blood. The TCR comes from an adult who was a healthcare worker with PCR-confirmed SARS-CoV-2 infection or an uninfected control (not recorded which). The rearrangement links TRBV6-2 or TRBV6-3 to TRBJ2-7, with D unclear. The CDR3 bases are TGTGCCAGCAGTTATGTGCTGCGCGAGCAGTACTTC. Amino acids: CASSYVLREQYF.